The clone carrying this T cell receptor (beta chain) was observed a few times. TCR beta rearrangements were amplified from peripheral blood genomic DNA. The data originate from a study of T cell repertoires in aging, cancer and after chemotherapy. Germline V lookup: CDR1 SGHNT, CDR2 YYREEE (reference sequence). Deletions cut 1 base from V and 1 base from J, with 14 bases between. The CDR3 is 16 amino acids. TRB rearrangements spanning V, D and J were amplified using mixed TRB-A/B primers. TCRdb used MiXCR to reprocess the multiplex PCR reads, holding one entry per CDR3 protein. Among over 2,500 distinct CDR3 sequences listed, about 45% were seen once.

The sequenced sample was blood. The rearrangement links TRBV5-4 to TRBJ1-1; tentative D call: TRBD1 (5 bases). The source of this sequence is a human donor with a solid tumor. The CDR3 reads CASSLLPGRKNTEAFF. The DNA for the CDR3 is TGTGCCAGCAGCTTGTTACCGGGACGGAAGAACACTGAAGCTTTCTTT.